This TCR beta chain was profiled in a study of shared clonotypes between healthy human individuals. The table lists this clone with a count of one. Antigen unknown. Findings and caveats of the study: Investigators expected sequencing depth to affect clonotype sharing among donors.

This CDR3 is built from 13 residues. From germline, CDR1 is SGHDT and CDR2 YYEEEE. V was clipped by 7 bases and J by 4 bases; unmatched bases: 6. It was across several immunoSEQ plates that each subset's genomic DNA was evenly split. Original analysis: Junction-only immunoSEQ sequences carried no quality scores, so filtering differed. Method: immunoSEQ multiplex PCR; TCRdb's copy keeps in-frame clones and lacks some. V and J calls and clone size are copied from that table; D and trimming were computed from the DNA. The top ten clones hold around 0.35% of a sample with roughly 2.2 million clones, under 95% of them seen once.

Sequenced material: naive CD4+ T cells from PBMCs. Subset in this sample: CD45RA+ positively selected. This rearrangement joins TRBV5-6 to TRBJ2-7, with 9 positions matching TRBD2. The TCR originated in a man aged 18 to 35 in good health. Some clones in this sample may be carry-over from other donors' samples. The CDR3 spells CASHRREGYEQYF. The CDR3 region has the DNA TGTGCCAGCCATCGGCGGGAGGGATACGAGCAGTACTTC.